The 19 T cell receptor beta chains presented below share a single source sample, sequenced in a study of beta chain features in type 1 diabetes listed by TCRdb under 2018. No cognate antigen is known for these TCRs. Libraries were prepared through the immunoSEQ multiplex PCR assay. The High Capacity cDNA Reverse Transcription Kit was used to reverse transcribe all of the isolated RNA, meaning that expressed TCRB transcripts were what got sequenced. TCRdb retrieved this table from immuneACCESS and kept in-frame rearrangements only. Not all clones are present; in checked studies, unresolved V genes account for under half, and no reason is known for the remainder. Here the sample has 150,000 to 200,000 clones; more than 60% occur a single time. The leading ten clones occupy approximately 0.089% of the sample. Results the study describes overall, beyond this receptor: A moderate but significant shortening of TCRB CDR3 length was observed in type 1 diabetes patients in all four CD4+ subsets.

Input material: naive CD4+ T cells from blood. This sample's cell subset or site label indicates: true naive CD4+ T cells. The receptors here all came from a man aged 25-45 years with type 1 diabetes.

This chain joins TRBV19 and TRBJ2-7; TRBD2 might be the D (5 bases). Germline V gene lookup returns CDR1 LNHDA and CDR2 SQIVND (reference sequence). V lost 3 bases and J lost 4, with 13 bases in between. This CDR3 region has 14 residues. As DNA, the CDR3 is TGTGCCAGTAGTATGGAGGCAGGACGGTACGAGCAGTACTTC. This codes for CASSMEAGRYEQYF.

The V and J genes are TRBV18 and TRBJ2-7; 8 bases match TRBD1. Looked up from germline, CDR1 is KGHSH and CDR2 is LQKENI. The CDR3 runs to 15 residues. V gave up 3 bases and J gave up 0 bases; unmatched junction bases: 4. CDR3 protein: CASSPGQDFSYEQYF. CDR3 sequence (DNA): TGTGCCAGCTCACCGGGACAGGATTTCTCCTACGAGCAGTACTTC.

The chain recombines TRBV7-9 with TRBJ2-7, with 8 bases fitting TRBD1. Per the germline V gene, CDR1 is SEHNR and CDR2 is FQNEAQ (reference sequence). CDR3 length: 14 residues. J gave up 2 bases and V 7 bases, and 7 bases lay outside the gene matches. CDR3 in DNA: TGTGCCAGCAACCCGGGACAGGATGCCTACGAGCAGTACTTC. Translation: CASNPGQDAYEQYF.

The table lists this clone with a few counts. The genes are TRBV11-2 and TRBJ2-7, with 7 bases fitting TRBD1. The CDR3 extends over 15 amino acids. Germline assignment: CDR1 SGHAT and CDR2 FQNNGV. J was trimmed by 6 bases and V by 0 bases; bases with no gene match: 8. CDR3 loop: CASSLDRDSFREQYF. The CDR3 DNA is TGTGCCAGCAGCTTAGACCGGGACAGTTTCCGCGAGCAGTACTTC.

The chain joins TRBV9 to TRBJ2-1; 8 bases fit TRBD2. The length of the CDR3 is 15 residues. Germline V gene lookup returns CDR1 SGDLS and CDR2 YYNGEE. The V segment lost 4 bases and the J segment 1 base; nucleotides outside the gene matches: 4. For the CDR3, the DNA is TGTGCCAGCAGCATTAGCGGGGAGTCCTACAATGAGCAGTTCTTC. Amino acids: CASSISGESYNEQFF.

This clone came up once. This chain links TRBV5-1 with TRBJ2-1; D gene uncertain. CDR1 is SGHRS, CDR2 YFSETQ, per germline. Trimming took off 4 bases at V and 9 bases at J, with 11 bases between the two ends. CDR3 length: 12 residues. The CDR3 sequence: CASSPQGPEQFF. CDR3 bases: TGCGCCAGCAGCCCCCAAGGACCTGAGCAGTTCTTC.

The table lists this clone with a few counts. The chain carries TRBV29-1 and TRBJ1-2; TRBD1 matches at 7 bases. The CDR3 runs to 14 residues. The junction had 9 bases not matched to a gene; V was cut back by 6 bases and J by 2 bases. Germline CDR1 SQVTM, CDR2 ANQGSEA. The CDR3 coding sequence is TGCAGCGTCCAGGGTGAACAGGGGAACTATGGCTACACCTTC. Residues: CSVQGEQGNYGYTF.

There are a few counts of this clone. The chain has TRBV27 and TRBJ2-7; D gene unclear. CDR1 MNHEY and CDR2 SMNVEV come from the germline V gene (reference sequence). CDR3 length: 13 amino acids. Trimming cost V 2 bases and J 2 bases, with 7 bases left between them. CDR3 residues: CASSLGGPYEQYF. The CDR3 coding sequence is TGTGCCAGCAGTTTAGGCGGCCCCTACGAGCAGTACTTC.

This rearrangement joins TRBV28 to TRBJ2-3; 7 bases align to TRBD1. Trimming removed 3 bases from V and 14 bases from J; junction bases left unmatched: 8. Germline V gene lookup returns CDR1 MDHEN and CDR2 SYDVKM. The CDR3 covers 12 residues. The CDR3 is CASSFRQGRGYF. The CDR3 DNA reads TGTGCCAGCAGTTTTCGACAGGGTAGGGGGTATTTT.

The V gene is TRBV4-3, the J gene TRBJ2-3; D is possibly TRBD2 (5 bases). The CDR3 is 15 amino acids. Per the germline V gene, CDR1 is LGHNA and CDR2 is YSLEER. V gave up 4 bases and J gave up 1 base, with 12 bases separating them. The CDR3 DNA reads as TGCGCCAGCAGCCCAAGCGAGCGGCGCACAGATACGCAGTATTTT. Amino acids: CASSPSERRTDTQYF.

Written as DNA, the CDR3 is TGCAGTGCTATGGGGCCAGATACGCAGTATTTT. Translated: CSAMGPDTQYF. The chain combines TRBV20-1 with TRBJ2-3; TRBD1 is a possible D gene (5 bases). CDR3 length equals 11 residues. In germline, CDR1 is DFQATT, CDR2 SNEGSKA (reference sequence). V lost 4 bases and J lost 4, with 6 bases in between.

The chain employs TRBV29-1 and TRBJ1-1; TRBD1 might be the D (5 bases). The CDR3 loop spans 12 amino acids. Germline V CDR1 and CDR2: SQVTM, ANQGSEA. V lost 6 bases, J lost 5 bases, and 13 bases lay in between. The CDR3: CSVRGGVTEAFF. The CDR3 DNA reads as TGCAGCGTCCGCGGAGGGGTGACTGAAGCTTTCTTT. Full variable domain (outside the CDR3, taken from reference TRBV29-1 and TRBJ1-1): SAVISQKPSRDICQRGTSLTIQCQVDSQVTMMFWYRQQPGQSLTLIATANQGSEATYESGFVIDKFPISRPNLTFSTLTVSNMSPEDSSIYLCSVRGGVTEAFFGQGTRLTVV.

There are a few counts of this clone. The chain uses TRBV20-1 and TRBJ2-2, with no clear D. Trimming left V 5 bases short and J 5 bases short, with 6 bases between. The CDR3 is 11 amino acids. Germline V CDR1 and CDR2: DFQATT, SNEGSKA (reference sequence). The CDR3 DNA reads as TGCAGTGCTGGGAATACCGGGGAGCTGTTTTTT. Encoded protein: CSAGNTGELFF.

V is TRBV6-6 and J is TRBJ2-5, with D possibly being TRBD1 (5 bases). The CDR3 is 13 amino acids. Trimming shortened V by 7 bases and J by 2 bases, and 11 bases separated the two germline ends. Germline loops: CDR1 MNHNY, CDR2 SVGAGI (reference sequence). The DNA for the CDR3 is TGTGCCAGCATTGGCCAGGGACAAGAGACCCAGTACTTC. This gives the protein CASIGQGQETQYF.

The V call is TRBV29-1, the J call TRBJ2-5; D is possibly TRBD2 (5 bases). CDR3 size: 13 residues. The germline V gene encodes CDR1 SQVTM and CDR2 ANQGSEA. V lost 4 bases, J lost 4 bases, and 13 bases lay in between. CDR3 residues: CSVVATRRETQYF. The CDR3 nucleotides are TGCAGCGTTGTAGCGACGAGGAGAGAGACCCAGTACTTC.

V and J are TRBV9 and TRBJ2-3; perhaps D is TRBD1 or TRBD2 (5 bases each). The CDR3 consists of 13 residues. The V end lost 3 bases, the J end lost 8 bases, and 13 bases lay between the germline ends. Germline-derived CDR1 and CDR2 are SGDLS and YYNGEE. In DNA form, the CDR3 reads TGTGCCAGCAGCGGAGGGGCCGTGGGTACGCAGTATTTT. Protein: CASSGGAVGTQYF.

The chain links TRBV30 to TRBJ2-5; D gene unclear. The CDR3 runs 11 residues. From germline, CDR1 is GTSNPN and CDR2 SVGIG (reference sequence). The CDR3, as DNA: TGTGCTTCGAGGCAGCAAGAGACCCAGTACTTC. Amino acid sequence: CASRQQETQYF.

The CDR3 reads CSVAGTENIQYF. The DNA for the CDR3 is TGCAGCGTCGCCGGGACAGAAAACATTCAGTACTTC. The chain employs TRBV29-1 and TRBJ2-4; 7 nucleotides agree with TRBD1. CDR1 is SQVTM, CDR2 ANQGSEA, per germline. V shed 6 bases, J shed 5 bases, and the junction held 4 bases outside the gene matches. This CDR3 has 12 amino acids.

The rearrangement uses TRBV18 and TRBJ1-2; D call uncertain. This CDR3 is built from 16 residues. Germline values: CDR1 KGHSH, CDR2 LQKENI. With 0 bases removed from V and 2 bases from J, the gap between germline ends came to 13 bases. The CDR3 protein is CASSPPGGSFNYGYTF. In nucleotides, the CDR3 is TGTGCCAGCTCACCACCTGGAGGATCCTTCAACTATGGCTACACCTTC.